This entry concerns a single T cell receptor (beta chain). In the authors' workflow: Nucleated cell number was recorded as an estimate derived from reference gene primer amplification. Assay used: immunoSEQ multiplex PCR; TCRdb lists only in-frame clones, some missing. That table is the source of V, J and clone size, and D and trimming were worked out from the DNA. The sample records 150,000 to 200,000 clones, 70% to 80% being singletons. The CDR3 is 13 amino acids. The ends were cut back, 1 base at V and 1 base at J, with 4 bases in the middle. CDR1 is SGHAT and CDR2 is FQNNGV in the germline V gene. These data originate in a study of blood T cell repertoires in COVID-19. Study-level background: From the United States, Italy and Spain came samples of acute and convalescent COVID-19. Nucleic acid was either cDNA or gDNA, and it came from T cells, B-cell-depleted T cells, or PBMCs.

The source of this sequence is a woman in her forties with COVID-19, enrolled during active disease. The source material was peripheral blood. V usage is TRBV11-2 and J usage is TRBJ1-1, with unresolved D. This CDR3 reads CASSLGRNTEAFF. CDR3 nucleotide sequence: TGTGCCAGCAGCTTAGGTAGGAACACTGAAGCTTTCTTT.